Presented here are 14 T cell receptor beta chains from one specimen sequenced in a study of a mutant IDH1 vaccine in newly diagnosed glioma. These TCRs are of unknown antigen specificity. Time point here: week 11, during vaccination. Alongside topical imiquimod, each dose of vaccine comprised 300 ug of mutant IDH1 20-mer peptide. The table came from immunoSEQ multiplex PCR; TCRdb's copy has only in-frame clones and leaves some out. The sample holds around 26,000 clones, roughly three quarters seen once. The sequenced sample was peripheral blood mononuclear cells (PBMCs), obtained from a glioma patient whose treatment included an IDH1 peptide vaccine. All receptors come from a man aged 18 to 29 with glioma. Some clones in this sample may be carry-over from other donors' samples.

This clone occurred once. The gene calls are TRBV5-4 and TRBJ2-5; D might be TRBD2 (6 bases). CDR3 length: 14 amino acids. Germline V CDR1 and CDR2: SGHNT, YYREEE (reference sequence). V was cut by 4 bases and J by 4 bases, with 14 bases left in between. CDR3 protein: CASSPPSSAETQYF. DNA of the CDR3: TGTGCCAGCAGCCCACCCTCTAGCGCAGAGACCCAGTACTTC.

The chain couples TRBV18 to TRBJ1-2, with D uncertain. Germline CDR1 reads KGHSH; CDR2 reads LQKENI. V lost 6 bases and J lost 8, with 19 bases in between. The CDR3 is 14 amino acids. In DNA form, the CDR3 reads TGTGCCAGCTCCTCAGCGACGGCTTTCGGAGGCTACACCTTC. The encoded protein is CASSSATAFGGYTF.

J is TRBJ1-5 and V is TRBV18; D not resolved. The CDR3 contains 15 residues. Germline lookup yields CDR1 KGHSH and CDR2 LQKENI. V was pared by 2 bases and J by 3 bases, with 11 bases between. Here the CDR3 reads CASSPNSGNNQPQHF. In nucleotides, the CDR3 is TGTGCCAGCTCACCAAATTCTGGGAACAATCAGCCCCAGCATTTT.

The chain employs TRBV6-5 and TRBJ1-1, with D possibly matching TRBD1 (5 bases). Germline lookup yields CDR1 MNHEY and CDR2 SVGAGI. The CDR3 length is 14 residues. V lost 0 bases and J lost 1, with 6 bases in between. CDR3 in DNA: TGTGCCAGCAGTTACTCGGGGGGGAACACTGAAGCTTTCTTT. Protein sequence: CASSYSGGNTEAFF.

A remark on this clone: One end of the junction is discordant with germline, which a read error may explain. This chain links TRBV27 with TRBJ2-7, with TRBD2 identical over 7 bases. Germline values: CDR1 MNHEY, CDR2 SMNVEV (reference sequence). The CDR3 is 16 amino acids. In nucleotides, the CDR3 is TGTGCCAGCACCCCCGCGAGGGACTACGTGAACTACGTGCAGTACTTC. Amino acid sequence: CASTPARDYVNYVQYF.

Only one count was recorded for this clone. The chain uses TRBV11-2 and TRBJ1-1; 8 nucleotides line up with TRBD1. Germline V gives CDR1 SGHAT, CDR2 FQNNGV. The CDR3 has 15 amino acids. J gave up 1 base and V 4 bases, and 5 bases lay outside the gene matches. As DNA, the CDR3 is TGTGCCAGCAGCTCCACGGGACAGGCGAACACTGAAGCTTTCTTT. The encoded protein is CASSSTGQANTEAFF.

V is TRBV4-2 and J is TRBJ1-1; 7 bases fit TRBD1. There are 13 residues in the CDR3. V was pared by 3 bases and J by 11 bases, with 9 bases of the junction left unmatched. CDR1 is LGHNA, CDR2 YNFKEQ, per germline. CDR3 loop: CASSHGTEGNAFF. CDR3 nucleotides: TGTGCCAGCAGCCATGGGACAGAAGGGAACGCTTTCTTT.

The rearrangement joins TRBV19 to TRBJ2-7; TRBD1 agrees at 11 bases. The length of the CDR3 is 14 residues. CDR1 and CDR2 from the germline V gene are LNHDA and SQIVND (reference sequence). The V gene end was trimmed by 6 bases and the J gene end by 3 bases; junction bases not matched to a gene: 4. The CDR3 bases are TGTGCCAGTAGCTCGGGACAGGGGGACTACGAGCAGTACTTC. Its protein is CASSSGQGDYEQYF.

The gene calls are TRBV5-4 and TRBJ1-1; maybe TRBD1 (5 bases). The V end lost 3 bases, the J end lost 3 bases, and 15 bases lay between the germline ends. CDR1 is SGHNT, CDR2 YYREEE, per germline (reference sequence). This CDR3 has 15 amino acids. The CDR3 sequence is CASSSGGGGDTEAFF. The CDR3, as DNA: TGTGCCAGCAGCTCAGGAGGTGGGGGGGACACTGAAGCTTTCTTT.

The chain has TRBV30 and TRBJ2-2; the D call may be TRBD1 or TRBD2 (5 bases each). The V end was cut by 0 bases, the J end by 7 bases, with 9 bases between. CDR1 is GTSNPN and CDR2 is SVGIG in the germline V gene (reference sequence). This CDR3 is built from 13 residues. The CDR3 DNA is TGTGCCTGGAGTGTACTAGGGGTCGGGGAGCTGTTTTTT. Protein: CAWSVLGVGELFF.

J is TRBJ1-6 and V is TRBV7-2; D is perhaps TRBD1 (5 bases). This CDR3 region has 16 residues. Germline-derived CDR1 and CDR2 are SGHTA and FQGNSA. Trimming left V 1 base short and J 10 bases short, with 17 bases between. The CDR3 nucleotides are TGTGCCAGCAGCTTAGTGATTCAGGGAAGAGGCTCACCCCTCCACTTT. This gives the protein CASSLVIQGRGSPLHF.

The genes are TRBV19 and TRBJ1-1, with 7 bases that match TRBD1. Per germline, CDR1 LNHDA and CDR2 SQIVND (reference sequence). The CDR3 is made up of 17 amino acids. Germline trimming cut 3 bases from V and 1 base from J; bases unmatched to any gene: 11. In DNA form, the CDR3 reads TGTGCCAGTAGTATTCGGGGGACGACAGGGAGGAACACTGAAGCTTTCTTT. Residues: CASSIRGTTGRNTEAFF.

This chain uses TRBV9 with TRBJ2-3; no clear D gene. V lost 0 bases and J 1 base, leaving 3 bases between the germline ends. The germline gives CDR1 SGDLS, CDR2 YYNGEE. This CDR3 spans 13 amino acids. CDR3 bases: TGTGCCAGCAGCGTAGACGGCACAGATACGCAGTATTTT. Translated: CASSVDGTDTQYF.

The chain is built from TRBV20-1 and TRBJ2-3; the D is unclear. CDR3 size: 11 residues. Germline CDR1 reads DFQATT; CDR2 reads SNEGSKA (reference sequence). Trimming shortened V by 6 bases and J by 7 bases, and 11 bases separated the two germline ends. In DNA, the CDR3 is TGCAGTGCCTATGGCCCTAATACGCAGTATTTT. Protein product: CSAYGPNTQYF.